The clone carrying this TCR beta chain appeared many times. The antigen is unknown. Prior to thyroid surgery, none of the patients had received any treatment. These data belong to a study of metastatic and nonmetastatic thyroid tumors. In the study overall: The study looked at repertoires side by side in blood and in tumor or nodule tissue from malignant and benign thyroid patients.

Findings and caveats of the study: According to reports, the diversity of TCR beta was significantly higher in malignant thyroid tumors than in benign nodules, and this held in both blood and tumor samples.

Original processing notes: In papillary thyroid cancer, a distant-metastasis classifier was built using CDR3 differences across clinicopathological groups. TCRdb reanalyzed the PCR reads via MiXCR. For this entry, the V and J calls and clone size follow TCRdb and not the study's own pipeline. The data contain more than 20,000 clones, more than 20% of them singletons. J gave up 8 bases and V 3 bases, and 10 bases lay outside the gene matches. This CDR3 comprises 15 residues. CDR1 LNHDA and CDR2 SQIVND come from the germline V gene (reference sequence). The chain joins TRBV19 to TRBJ1-2, with 9 bases that match TRBD1. The TCR comes from a male donor with papillary thyroid cancer or a benign thyroid nodule (not recorded which). Some clones in this sample may be carry-over from other donors' samples. Sequenced input: tumor tissue. CDR3 sequence: CASSISDRGKRGYTF. The CDR3 region has the DNA TGTGCCAGTAGTATTTCGGACAGGGGAAAACGCGGCTACACCTTC.